Following are 24 T cell receptor beta chains from one sample sequenced in a study of technical replicates of blood from four donors. Assay: immunoSEQ multiplex PCR; the TCRdb copy retains only in-frame clones and omits some. The sample lists 55,000 to 60,000 clones, 90% to 95% occurring once. Sample: PBMCs. These receptor sequences come from a human donor in good health. Some clones in this sample may be carry-over from other donors' samples.

The chain links TRBV19 to TRBJ2-3, with D perhaps TRBD2 (5 bases). Germline lookup yields CDR1 LNHDA and CDR2 SQIVND (reference sequence). V dropped 9 bases and J dropped 2 bases, with 6 bases sitting between them. The CDR3 is made up of 11 amino acids. The CDR3 here is CASGLTDTQYF. The CDR3 nucleotides read TGTGCCAGCGGACTCACAGATACGCAGTATTTT.

This chain links TRBV5-4 with TRBJ1-2; 9 bases fit TRBD1. Germline-derived CDR1 and CDR2 are SGHNT and YYREEE (reference sequence). The J segment lost 6 bases and the V segment lost 3 bases, leaving 6 bases of the junction unmatched. The CDR3 totals 14 residues. As DNA, the CDR3 is TGTGCCAGCAGCTCTCCCGGGACAGGGAATGGCTACACCTTC. Its translation is CASSSPGTGNGYTF.

This sequence joins TRBV2 and TRBJ1-1; the D gene is possibly TRBD1 (6 bases). Germline values: CDR1 SNHLY, CDR2 FYNNEI. Trimming left V 6 bases short and J 0 bases short, with 11 bases between. The CDR3 runs 14 residues. In DNA form, the CDR3 reads TGTGCCAGCAGGGCCGGGACAATGAACACTGAAGCTTTCTTT. This gives the protein CASRAGTMNTEAFF.

The rearrangement links TRBV15 to TRBJ2-7; 8 bases fit TRBD1. The germline CDR1 and CDR2 sequences are LNHNV and YYDKDF (reference sequence). After removal of 4 bases from V and 0 bases from J, the junction contained 5 bases not matched to a gene. The CDR3 is 15 amino acids. The CDR3 nucleotides are TGTGCCACCAGCATGACGGACAGGGCCTCCTACGAGCAGTACTTC. This sequence encodes CATSMTDRASYEQYF.

The chain has TRBV11-2 and TRBJ1-2; 8 nucleotides match TRBD1. Germline lookup yields CDR1 SGHAT and CDR2 FQNNGV. V lost 6 bases to trimming and J lost 13 bases; unmatched junction nucleotides: 4. The CDR3 has 10 amino acids. For the CDR3, the DNA is TGTGCCAGCAGTATCAGGGGGCCCACCTTC. It encodes CASSIRGPTF.

This sequence joins TRBV7-3 and TRBJ2-4, with 7 nucleotides matching TRBD2. Unmatched junction bases numbered 11, after V lost 5 bases and J lost 1 base. The V gene's germline CDR1 is SGHTA and CDR2 FQGTGA. CDR3 length: 17 residues. CDR3 sequence (DNA): TGTGCCAGCAGCGGGACCGCGGGAGAAGGTGCCAAAAACATTCAGTACTTC. Translation gives CASSGTAGEGAKNIQYF.

This clone was counted a few times. This chain's CDR3 is CASSGGQGSYNEQFF. As DNA, the CDR3 is TGTGCCAGCAGTGGGGGACAGGGCTCCTACAATGAGCAGTTCTTC. The genes are TRBV6-4 and TRBJ2-1, with 9 bases identical to TRBD1. With V trimmed by 4 bases and J by 0 bases, 1 base remained unmatched. The CDR3 has 15 amino acids. Germline V CDR1 and CDR2: MRHNA, SNTAGT.

CDR3: CAISPSEETQYF. The CDR3 region has the DNA TGTGCCATCAGTCCTTCGGAGGAGACCCAGTACTTC. The rearrangement uses TRBV10-3 and TRBJ2-5; D is uncertain. CDR1 and CDR2 from the germline V gene are ENHRY and SYGVKD. CDR3 length equals 12 residues. Deletions cut 5 bases from V and 5 bases from J, with 9 bases between.

For the CDR3, the DNA is TGTGCCAGTAGCGACAGGGATTCACCCCTCCACTTT. It codes for CASSDRDSPLHF. V and J are TRBV19 and TRBJ1-6, with TRBD1 identical over 7 bases. The CDR3 sequence is 12 residues long. Germline V gene sequence: CDR1 LNHDA, CDR2 SQIVND (reference sequence). The V segment lost 6 bases and the J segment 8 bases; nucleotides outside the gene matches: 1.

The table lists this clone with a count of one. The chain combines TRBV4-3 with TRBJ2-7; TRBD2 aligns across 9 bases. Losses at the gene ends were 4 bases for V and 3 bases for J; bases not matched to a gene: 7. The germline V gene encodes CDR1 LGHNA and CDR2 YSLEER. This CDR3 has 15 residues. The DNA of the CDR3 is TGCGCCAGCAGCCCAGCGCGGGGGGGCATCTACGAGCAGTACTTC. Residues: CASSPARGGIYEQYF.

The chain uses TRBV15 and TRBJ2-1; possible D gene TRBD2, 5 bases. CDR1 and CDR2 (germline): LNHNV, YYDKDF (reference sequence). This CDR3 is 16 amino acids long. V dropped 3 bases and J dropped 6 bases, with 18 bases sitting between them. CDR3 protein: CATSSGRAEPVNEQFF. In nucleotides, the CDR3 is TGTGCCACCAGCAGCGGACGAGCGGAGCCGGTCAATGAGCAGTTCTTC.

This clone was seen once. The chain combines TRBV5-4 with TRBJ1-1; 7 positions match TRBD1. This CDR3 is built from 13 residues. Germline trimming cut 4 bases from V and 5 bases from J; bases unmatched to any gene: 5. Germline values: CDR1 SGHNT, CDR2 YYREEE (reference sequence). CDR3 residues: CASSLDRYTEAFF. CDR3 in DNA: TGTGCCAGCAGCCTGGACAGGTATACTGAAGCTTTCTTT.

J is TRBJ2-2 and V is TRBV10-3; 8 nucleotides align to TRBD2. Germline lookup yields CDR1 ENHRY and CDR2 SYGVKD. The V gene end was trimmed by 5 bases and the J gene end by 6 bases; junction bases not matched to a gene: 5. The CDR3 runs to 14 residues. Here the CDR3 DNA reads TGTGCCATCAGTAGCGGGAGCGATTCCGGGGAGCTGTTTTTT. The encoded protein is CAISSGSDSGELFF.

This chain links TRBV6-5 with TRBJ2-4; the D is unclear. Trimming left V 4 bases short and J 1 base short, with 8 bases between. Germline loops: CDR1 MNHEY, CDR2 SVGAGI. The CDR3 runs 14 residues. The chain's CDR3 is CASSSGDAKNIQYF. Here the CDR3 DNA reads TGTGCCAGCAGTTCTGGAGACGCCAAAAACATTCAGTACTTC.

The rearrangement uses TRBV7-2 and TRBJ2-3, with TRBD2 matching 7 bases. CDR3 length: 16 residues. CDR1 SGHTA and CDR2 FQGNSA come from the germline V gene. The ends lost 5 bases at V and 4 bases at J; junction bases unmatched: 12. The CDR3 loop is CASSPPGGRGADTQYF. CDR3 in DNA: TGTGCCAGCAGCCCCCCGGGAGGAAGGGGCGCAGATACGCAGTATTTT.

This chain joins TRBV5-1 and TRBJ2-2, with D unresolved. The germline V gene encodes CDR1 SGHRS and CDR2 YFSETQ. Trimming shortened V by 3 bases and J by 1 base, and 10 bases separated the two germline ends. CDR3 length: 15 residues. CDR3 bases: TGCGCCAGCAGCTCACAACAAATGAACACCGGGGAGCTGTTTTTT. Translating gives CASSSQQMNTGELFF.

This chain links TRBV4-1 with TRBJ1-6, with D maybe TRBD1 (6 bases). CDR3 length: 13 residues. Germline V gives CDR1 MGHRA, CDR2 YSYEKL. V dropped 3 bases and J dropped 8 bases, with 8 bases sitting between them. DNA of the CDR3: TGCGCCAGCAGCCAGGGGGCGGATTCACCCCTCCACTTT. This gives the protein CASSQGADSPLHF.

This chain joins TRBV4-3 and TRBJ2-3; D may be TRBD2 (6 bases). Germline V gene lookup returns CDR1 LGHNA and CDR2 YSLEER. V shed 0 bases and J shed 3 bases, with 10 bases lying between them. This CDR3 is built from 15 residues. CDR3 loop: CASSQEGRETDTQYF. The CDR3 bases are TGCGCCAGCAGCCAAGAGGGACGGGAGACAGATACGCAGTATTTT.

CDR3 in amino acids: CASSFDYTTDTQYF. The CDR3 nucleotides read TGTGCCAGCAGTTTTGACTATACCACAGATACGCAGTATTTT. V and J are TRBV6-6 and TRBJ2-3; possible D gene TRBD2, 5 bases. The CDR3 covers 14 residues. V shed 4 bases and J shed 2 bases, with 10 bases lying between them. Germline lookup yields CDR1 MNHNY and CDR2 SVGAGI (reference sequence).

The chain links TRBV12-5 to TRBJ2-7; TRBD2 is a possible D gene (7 bases). Trimming removed 7 bases from V and 7 bases from J, with 20 bases in between. Per germline, CDR1 LGHNT and CDR2 FRNRAP. CDR3 size: 14 residues. The CDR3 region is CASAMGALLAEQYF. The DNA of the CDR3 is TGTGCTAGTGCCATGGGGGCGTTACTAGCGGAGCAGTACTTC. Full variable domain (remainder filled in from reference TRBV12-5 and TRBJ2-7): DARVTQTPRHKVTEMGQEVTMRCQPILGHNTVFWYRQTMMQGLELLAYFRNRAPLDDSGMPKDRFSAEMPDATLATLKIQPSEPRDSAVYFCASAMGALLAEQYFGPGTRLTVT.

The V call is TRBV7-6, the J call TRBJ2-2, with D unresolved. The CDR3 totals 14 residues. Trimming removed 3 bases at V and 1 base at J, with 6 bases between. The germline CDR1 and CDR2 sequences are SGHVS and FNYEAQ. CDR3: CASSFVKNTGELFF. CDR3 DNA: TGTGCCAGCAGCTTTGTTAAGAACACCGGGGAGCTGTTTTTT.

This rearrangement joins TRBV27 to TRBJ1-1, with 9 bases matching TRBD1. Germline CDR1 and CDR2: MNHEY and SMNVEV (reference sequence). V lost 3 bases, J lost 7 bases, and 6 bases stayed unmatched. The CDR3 is made up of 14 amino acids. The CDR3: CASSFFSGQGEAFF. The DNA for the CDR3 is TGTGCCAGCAGTTTCTTCTCGGGACAGGGTGAAGCTTTCTTT.

This clone was detected only once. The V and J genes are TRBV9 and TRBJ1-5; 8 bases agree with TRBD1. Per germline, CDR1 SGDLS and CDR2 YYNGEE. This CDR3 has 15 amino acids. J was trimmed by 2 bases and V by 4 bases; bases with no gene match: 5. CDR3 bases: TGTGCCAGCAGCCAGGACAGGGAAGGCAATCAGCCCCAGCATTTT. Translating gives CASSQDREGNQPQHF.

This sequence joins TRBV6-1 and TRBJ2-3; D is uncertain. The V gene's germline CDR1 is MNHNS and CDR2 SASEGT. The CDR3 has 13 amino acids. V lost 6 bases and J lost 2, with 9 bases in between. The CDR3 DNA is TGTGCCAGCAGCGAAATCGTCACAGATACGCAGTATTTT. This sequence encodes CASSEIVTDTQYF.